The next 26 T cell receptor beta chains were all read from a single sample in a study of blood T cell repertoires in COVID-19. The method was immunoSEQ multiplex PCR; TCRdb's version includes in-frame clones alone and lacks a portion of them. The table lists more than 95,000 clones, roughly four fifths of them singletons. The sample comprised peripheral blood. The receptors here all came from a man between 65 and 80 years old with active or convalescent COVID-19.

In this sample, this clone turned up once. The chain joins TRBV28 to TRBJ2-3, with 8 bases that match TRBD2. Germline assignment: CDR1 MDHEN and CDR2 SYDVKM. CDR3 length equals 17 residues. V shed 6 bases and J 2 bases; nucleotides not matched to a gene: 13. CDR3 sequence reads: CASSRTGTGRDTDTQYF. The CDR3 DNA follows: TGTGCCAGCAGCCGTACCGGGACCGGGAGGGACACAGATACGCAGTATTTT.

V and J are TRBV19 and TRBJ1-2; the D is unclear. Per the germline V gene, CDR1 is LNHDA and CDR2 is SQIVND (reference sequence). The CDR3 covers 14 residues. Trimming took 0 bases from V and 7 from J, leaving 12 bases between them. The CDR3 DNA reads TGTGCCAGTAGTATAGATCCCTCGGCGGGTGGCTACACCTTC. Translated, it gives CASSIDPSAGGYTF.

The rearrangement joins TRBV19 to TRBJ2-1, with a tentative D call TRBD2 (5 bases). The CDR3 covers 12 residues. From germline, CDR1 is LNHDA and CDR2 SQIVND (reference sequence). Trimming took off 4 bases at V and 10 bases at J, with 11 bases between the two ends. The CDR3 bases are TGTGCCAGTAGTAATATCGGGGAGGAGCAGTTCTTC. Translation gives CASSNIGEEQFF.

The genes are TRBV3-1 (or the pseudogene TRBV3-2) and TRBJ2-7; 14 bases are a match to TRBD2. This CDR3 spans 18 amino acids. The germline CDR1 and CDR2 sequences are LGHDT and YNNKEL (reference sequence). Trimming at V came to 4 bases and at J to 2 bases, leaving 10 bases not matched to a gene. The DNA of the CDR3 is TGTGCCAGCAGCCCCGGACTAGCGGGAGGACATAGTACCTACGAGCAGTACTTC. Translated: CASSPGLAGGHSTYEQYF.

The chain uses TRBV29-1 and TRBJ2-7; 10 bases match TRBD2. Germline V gene sequence: CDR1 SQVTM, CDR2 ANQGSEA. The CDR3 runs 13 residues. Trimming at V came to 3 bases and at J to 5 bases, leaving 4 bases not matched to a gene. In DNA form, the CDR3 reads TGCAGCGTTGATGTAGCGGGAGGTCACGAGCAGTACTTC. Protein product: CSVDVAGGHEQYF.

The rearrangement links TRBV27 to TRBJ2-7; TRBD1 might be the D (5 bases). CDR1 is MNHEY and CDR2 is SMNVEV in the germline V gene (reference sequence). The length of the CDR3 is 15 residues. The V end lost 2 bases, the J end lost 1 base, and 12 bases lay between the germline ends. CDR3 amino acids: CASSLSPQGSYEQYF. The CDR3 DNA sequence: TGTGCCAGCAGTTTAAGTCCCCAGGGTTCCTACGAGCAGTACTTC.

The V and J genes are TRBV6-5 and TRBJ1-2, with 7 bases aligning to TRBD1. The CDR3 covers 15 residues. V gave up 0 bases and J gave up 2 bases; unmatched junction bases: 3. Per the germline V gene, CDR1 is MNHEY and CDR2 is SVGAGI. CDR3 in amino acids: CASSYSTQGNYGYTF. In nucleotides, the CDR3 is TGTGCCAGCAGTTACTCAACACAGGGGAACTATGGCTACACCTTC.

This sequence joins TRBV4-2 and TRBJ2-2, with a possible D match to TRBD1 (6 bases). The V gene's germline CDR1 is LGHNA and CDR2 YNFKEQ. CDR3 length equals 15 residues. V lost 5 bases to trimming and J lost 8 bases, with 18 bases between them. The CDR3 is CASSSSYRVSGELFF. CDR3 sequence (DNA): TGTGCCAGCAGCTCCTCCTACAGGGTTTCGGGGGAGCTGTTTTTT.

The rearrangement links TRBV11-2 to TRBJ1-2, with D uncertain. V was pared by 0 bases and J by 8 bases, with 13 bases between. This CDR3 contains 14 residues. Looked up from germline, CDR1 is SGHAT and CDR2 is FQNNGV. The CDR3 sequence is CASSLDLGPKGYTF. For the CDR3, the DNA is TGTGCCAGCAGCTTAGATCTTGGGCCCAAAGGCTACACCTTC.

There are a few counts of this clone. V is TRBV5-1 and J is TRBJ1-1; 7 positions match TRBD1. There are 14 residues in the CDR3. Germline V lookup: CDR1 SGHRS, CDR2 YFSETQ. The J segment lost 0 bases and the V segment lost 5 bases, leaving 4 bases of the junction unmatched. CDR3 in DNA: TGCGCCAGCAGTCGGGACAGCATGAACACTGAAGCTTTCTTT. Protein product: CASSRDSMNTEAFF.

This chain links TRBV7-6 with TRBJ2-1, with TRBD2 matching 11 bases. The CDR3 extends over 15 amino acids. The V and J ends lost 3 bases and 7 bases, in that order; junction bases with no gene match: 5. Germline CDR1 is SGHVS and CDR2 is FNYEAQ. CDR3 sequence: CASSLLAGGLNEQFF. The CDR3, as DNA: TGTGCCAGCAGCTTGCTAGCGGGGGGCTTAAATGAGCAGTTCTTC.

The genes are TRBV25-1 and TRBJ1-6, with 7 bases that match TRBD1. Germline lookup yields CDR1 MGHDK and CDR2 SYGVNS. The CDR3 extends over 13 amino acids. Germline trimming cut 8 bases from V and 11 bases from J; bases unmatched to any gene: 9. As DNA, the CDR3 is TGTGCCAGCCACGACAGGGTCTTGGCACCCCTCCACTTT. Residues: CASHDRVLAPLHF.

The chain has TRBV19 and TRBJ1-1; 9 bases fit TRBD1. V was clipped by 8 bases and J by 11 bases; unmatched bases: 6. The CDR3 has 11 amino acids. CDR1 and CDR2 from the germline V gene are LNHDA and SQIVND (reference sequence). The CDR3, as DNA: TGTGCCAGTCGAGGGACAGGGAGGGCTTTCTTT. Translation gives CASRGTGRAFF.

The chain employs TRBV28 and TRBJ1-2; D not certain. Deletions cut 0 bases from V and 5 bases from J, with 16 bases between. The CDR3 length is 16 residues. Germline V lookup: CDR1 MDHEN, CDR2 SYDVKM. The CDR3 nucleotides are TGTGCCAGCAGTTTATGGCGGTCCAACCGTAGGTATGGCTACACCTTC. Protein sequence: CASSLWRSNRRYGYTF.

The chain couples TRBV19 to TRBJ2-5, with D tentatively TRBD2 (6 bases). CDR1 is LNHDA and CDR2 is SQIVND in the germline V gene (reference sequence). CDR3 length: 15 residues. Trimming left V 3 bases short and J 5 bases short, with 16 bases between. As DNA, the CDR3 is TGTGCCAGTAGTATCGGGCAGGGAGGACCTGAGACCCAGTACTTC. Amino acid sequence: CASSIGQGGPETQYF.

The CDR3 bases are TGTGCCAGCAGCTTTTACGGGAGGGCCTTTAATGAGCAGTTCTTC. Translation gives CASSFYGRAFNEQFF. V is TRBV7-9 and J is TRBJ2-1, with TRBD2 matching over 8 bases. Germline assignment: CDR1 SEHNR and CDR2 FQNEAQ (reference sequence). With V trimmed by 3 bases and J by 7 bases, 8 bases remained unmatched. This CDR3 contains 15 residues.

This sequence joins TRBV4-3 and TRBJ2-2; weak D call: TRBD2 (6 bases). V was shortened by 1 base and J by 4 bases, with 10 bases between the two germline ends. CDR3 size: 15 residues. CDR1 is LGHNA, CDR2 YSLEER, per germline. CDR3 DNA sequence: TGCGCCAGCAGCCAAGTCATGGGGGGCACCGGGGAGCTGTTTTTT. Encoded protein: CASSQVMGGTGELFF.

The chain employs TRBV15 and TRBJ2-1, with a weak D call TRBD2 (7 bases). V was clipped by 7 bases and J by 4 bases, with 17 bases between them. The CDR3 spans 15 residues. Germline V CDR1 and CDR2: LNHNV, YYDKDF (reference sequence). The CDR3 loop reads CATKQARGGYNEQFF. The DNA of the CDR3 is TGTGCCACCAAGCAGGCCAGGGGAGGGTACAATGAGCAGTTCTTC.

V gene TRBV12-5 combines with J gene TRBJ1-1; 7 bases line up with TRBD1. The V gene end was trimmed by 2 bases and the J gene end by 6 bases; junction bases not matched to a gene: 6. The germline CDR1 and CDR2 sequences are LGHNT and FRNRAP. This CDR3 is built from 14 residues. The CDR3 region is CASGLSEGTAEAFF. DNA for the CDR3: TGTGCTAGTGGTTTGAGCGAGGGGACAGCTGAAGCTTTCTTT.

The V gene is TRBV7-2, the J gene TRBJ1-1; the D gene is possibly TRBD1 (6 bases). CDR1 and CDR2 from the germline V gene are SGHTA and FQGNSA. The CDR3 contains 15 residues. The ends were cut back, 2 bases at V and 1 base at J, with 11 bases in the middle. Here the CDR3 reads CASSLLGTTNTEAFF. DNA of the CDR3: TGTGCCAGCAGCTTATTAGGGACAACGAACACTGAAGCTTTCTTT.

This rearrangement joins TRBV9 to TRBJ1-2; TRBD1 matches at 10 bases. The CDR3 sequence is 13 residues long. Germline V gene lookup returns CDR1 SGDLS and CDR2 YYNGEE. V lost 2 bases and J lost 9; bases outside the gene matches: 4. The CDR3 DNA reads as TGTGCCAGCAGCGTCAGGACAGGGGGGCGCTACACCTTC. The encoded protein is CASSVRTGGRYTF.

The chain links TRBV7-8 to TRBJ1-1, with 8 bases that match TRBD1. Germline V gives CDR1 SGHVS, CDR2 FQNEAQ. The CDR3 is 14 amino acids. With V trimmed by 5 bases and J by 5 bases, 7 bases remained unmatched. DNA of the CDR3: TGTGCCAGCAGCATGCAGGGGGCGAGAACTGAAGCTTTCTTT. This encodes CASSMQGARTEAFF.

The chain joins TRBV2 to TRBJ2-7, with D possibly matching TRBD2 (6 bases). The germline CDR1 and CDR2 sequences are SNHLY and FYNNEI. V was trimmed by 6 bases and J by 1 base, leaving 13 bases between them. This CDR3 is 14 amino acids long. CDR3 sequence reads: CASRPGTFSYEQYF. In DNA form, the CDR3 reads TGTGCCAGCAGACCAGGGACTTTTTCCTACGAGCAGTACTTC.

This rearrangement joins TRBV15 to TRBJ2-5; tentative D call: TRBD1 (6 bases). The V gene's germline CDR1 is LNHNV and CDR2 YYDKDF (reference sequence). The CDR3 loop spans 15 amino acids. V was shortened by 0 bases and J by 3 bases, with 11 bases between the two germline ends. In nucleotides, the CDR3 is TGTGCCACCAGCAGAGACGGGACAAGCGAAGAGACCCAGTACTTC. It specifies CATSRDGTSEETQYF.

The chain joins TRBV18 to TRBJ1-5; D is perhaps TRBD1 (5 bases). Germline CDR1 is KGHSH and CDR2 is LQKENI. The CDR3 is 19 residues long. Trimming left V 1 base short and J 7 bases short, with 26 bases between. The DNA of the CDR3 is TGTGCCAGCTCACCACTAAAACACCCGGGGGGACGGCGCGTACAGCCCCAGCATTTT. This codes for CASSPLKHPGGRRVQPQHF. The full variable domain, completed using reference TRBV18 and TRBJ1-5, is NAGVMQNPRHLVRRRGQEARLRCSPMKGHSHVYWYRQLPEEGLKFMVYLQKENIIDESGMPKERFSAEFPKEGPSILRIQQVVRGDSAAYFCASSPLKHPGGRRVQPQHFGDGTRLSIL.

The gene calls are TRBV3-1 (or the pseudogene TRBV3-2) and TRBJ1-6, with 8 bases fitting TRBD1. The ends lost 1 base at V and 3 bases at J; junction bases unmatched: 2. There are 16 residues in the CDR3. The germline gives CDR1 LGHDT, CDR2 YNNKEL (reference sequence). As DNA, the CDR3 is TGTGCCAGCAGCCAAGGGACAGGGCTCTATAATTCACCCCTCCACTTT. Protein sequence: CASSQGTGLYNSPLHF.